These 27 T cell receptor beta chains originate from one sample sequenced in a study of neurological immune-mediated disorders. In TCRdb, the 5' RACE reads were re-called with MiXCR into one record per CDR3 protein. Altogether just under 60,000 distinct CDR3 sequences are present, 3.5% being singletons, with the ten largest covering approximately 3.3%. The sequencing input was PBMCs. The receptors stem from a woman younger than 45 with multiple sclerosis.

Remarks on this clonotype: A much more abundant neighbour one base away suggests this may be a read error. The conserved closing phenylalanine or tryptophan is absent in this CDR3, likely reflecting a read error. CDR3 region: CASSQVGVDGYTI. The CDR3 DNA follows: TGTGCCAGCAGCCAAGTTGGGGTAGATGGCTACACCATC. The chain couples TRBV3-1 to TRBJ1-2; D not certain. The CDR3 extends over 13 amino acids. The V end lost 1 base, the J end lost 6 bases, and 9 bases lay between the germline ends. The germline gives CDR1 LGHDT, CDR2 YNNKEL (reference sequence).

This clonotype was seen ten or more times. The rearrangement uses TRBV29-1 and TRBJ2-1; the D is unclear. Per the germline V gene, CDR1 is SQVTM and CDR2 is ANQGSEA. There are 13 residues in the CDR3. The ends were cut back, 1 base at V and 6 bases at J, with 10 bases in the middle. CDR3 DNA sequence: TGCAGCGTTGAAGGGCAGGCCGGCAATGAGCAGTTCTTC. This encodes CSVEGQAGNEQFF.

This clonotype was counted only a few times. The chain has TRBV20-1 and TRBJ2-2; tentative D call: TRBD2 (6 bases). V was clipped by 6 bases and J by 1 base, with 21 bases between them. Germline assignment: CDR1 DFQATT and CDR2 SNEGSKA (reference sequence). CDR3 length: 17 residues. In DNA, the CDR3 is TGCAGTGCCCACCCGTTGTCGGACTACCAGAACACCGGGGAGCTGTTTTTT. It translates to CSAHPLSDYQNTGELFF.

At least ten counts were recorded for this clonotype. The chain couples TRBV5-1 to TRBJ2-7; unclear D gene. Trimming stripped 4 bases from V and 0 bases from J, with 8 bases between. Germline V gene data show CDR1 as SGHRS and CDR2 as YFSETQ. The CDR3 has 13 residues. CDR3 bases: TGCGCCAGCAGCAGTGAGAGCTCCTACGAGCAGTACTTC. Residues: CASSSESSYEQYF.

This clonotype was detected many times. The DNA of the CDR3 is TGCAGTGCTAGAGTGTACAGGCCCGAGCAGCCCCAGCATTTT. Protein sequence: CSARVYRPEQPQHF. The chain couples TRBV20-1 to TRBJ1-5; possibly TRBD1 for D (5 bases). The CDR3 is 14 amino acids. Germline loops: CDR1 DFQATT, CDR2 SNEGSKA (reference sequence). V was shortened by 1 base and J by 7 bases, with 14 bases between the two germline ends.

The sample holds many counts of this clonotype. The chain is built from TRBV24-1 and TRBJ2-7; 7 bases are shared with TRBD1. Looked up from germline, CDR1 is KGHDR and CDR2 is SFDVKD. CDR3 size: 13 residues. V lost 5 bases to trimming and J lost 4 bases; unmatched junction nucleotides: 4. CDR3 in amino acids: CATSGTGPYEQYF. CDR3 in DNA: TGTGCCACCAGTGGGACAGGTCCGTACGAGCAGTACTTC.

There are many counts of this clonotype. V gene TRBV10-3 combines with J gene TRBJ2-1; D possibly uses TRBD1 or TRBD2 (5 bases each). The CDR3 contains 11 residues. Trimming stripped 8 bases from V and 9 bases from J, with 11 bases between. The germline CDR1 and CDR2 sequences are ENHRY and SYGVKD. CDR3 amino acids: CAIRGAGEQFF. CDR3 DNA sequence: TGTGCCATCCGAGGGGCCGGTGAGCAGTTCTTC.

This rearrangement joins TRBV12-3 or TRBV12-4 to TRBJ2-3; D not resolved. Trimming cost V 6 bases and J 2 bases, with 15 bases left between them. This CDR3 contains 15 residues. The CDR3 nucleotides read TGTGCCAGCAGCCTGAAGAGCGCCGCCACAGATACGCAGTATTTT. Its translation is CASSLKSAATDTQYF.

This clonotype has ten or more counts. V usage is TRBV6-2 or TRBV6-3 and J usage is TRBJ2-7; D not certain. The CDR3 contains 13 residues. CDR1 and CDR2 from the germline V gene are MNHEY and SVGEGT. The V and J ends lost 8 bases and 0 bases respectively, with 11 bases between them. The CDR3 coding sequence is TGTGCCAGCGGTAGGCAGAGCTCCTACGAGCAGTACTTC. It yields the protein CASGRQSSYEQYF.

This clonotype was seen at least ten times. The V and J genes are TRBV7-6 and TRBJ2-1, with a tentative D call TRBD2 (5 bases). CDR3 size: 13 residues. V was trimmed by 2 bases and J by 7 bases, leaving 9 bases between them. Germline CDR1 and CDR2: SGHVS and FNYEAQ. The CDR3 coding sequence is TGTGCCAGCAGCTTATATGGCGGGAATGAGCAGTTCTTC. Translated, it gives CASSLYGGNEQFF.

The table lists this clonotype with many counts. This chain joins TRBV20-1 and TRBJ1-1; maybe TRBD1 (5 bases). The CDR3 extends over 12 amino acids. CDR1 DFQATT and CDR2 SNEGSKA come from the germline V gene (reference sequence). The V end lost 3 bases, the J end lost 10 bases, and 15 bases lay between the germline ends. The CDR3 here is CSARGGRIGAFF. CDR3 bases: TGCAGTGCTAGGGGGGGAAGGATAGGAGCTTTCTTT.

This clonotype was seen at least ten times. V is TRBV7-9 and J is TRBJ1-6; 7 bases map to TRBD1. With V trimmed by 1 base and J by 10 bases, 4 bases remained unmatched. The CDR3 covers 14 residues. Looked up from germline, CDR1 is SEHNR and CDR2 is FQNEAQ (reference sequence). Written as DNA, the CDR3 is TGTGCCAGCAGCTTAGGACAGGGAGTCTCACCCCTCCACTTT. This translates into CASSLGQGVSPLHF. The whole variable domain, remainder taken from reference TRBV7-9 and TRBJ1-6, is DTGVSQNPRHKITKRGQNVTFRCDPISEHNRLYWYRQTLGQGPEFLTYFQNEAQLEKSRLLSDRFSAERPKGSFSTLEIQRTEQGDSAMYLCASSLGQGVSPLHFGNGTRLTVT.

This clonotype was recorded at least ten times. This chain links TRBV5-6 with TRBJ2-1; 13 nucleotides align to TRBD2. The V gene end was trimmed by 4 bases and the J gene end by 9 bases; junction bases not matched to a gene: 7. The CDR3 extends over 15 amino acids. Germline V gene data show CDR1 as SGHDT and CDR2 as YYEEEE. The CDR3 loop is CASSARTSGGVEQFF. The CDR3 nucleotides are TGTGCCAGCAGCGCAAGGACTAGCGGGGGTGTTGAGCAGTTCTTC.

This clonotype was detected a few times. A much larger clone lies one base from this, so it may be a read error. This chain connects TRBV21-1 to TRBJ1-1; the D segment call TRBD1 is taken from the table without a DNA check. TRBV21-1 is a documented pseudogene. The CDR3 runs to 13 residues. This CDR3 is CASRRGTPLGAFF. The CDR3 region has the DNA TGTGCCAGCAGACGGGGAACTCCCCTGGGGGCTTTCTTT.

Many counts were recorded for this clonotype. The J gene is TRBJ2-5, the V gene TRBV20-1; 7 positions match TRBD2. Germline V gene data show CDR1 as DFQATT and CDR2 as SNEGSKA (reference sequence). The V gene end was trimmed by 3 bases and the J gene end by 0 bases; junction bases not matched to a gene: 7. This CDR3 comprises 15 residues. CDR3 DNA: TGCAGTGCTAGTGACTGGAGCGGGGACCAAGAGACCCAGTACTTC. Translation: CSASDWSGDQETQYF.

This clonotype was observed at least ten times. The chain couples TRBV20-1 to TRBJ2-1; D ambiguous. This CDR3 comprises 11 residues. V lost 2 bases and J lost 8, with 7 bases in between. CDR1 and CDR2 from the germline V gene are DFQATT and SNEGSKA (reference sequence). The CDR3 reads CSARHSHEQFF. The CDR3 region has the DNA TGCAGTGCTAGACATAGCCATGAGCAGTTCTTC.

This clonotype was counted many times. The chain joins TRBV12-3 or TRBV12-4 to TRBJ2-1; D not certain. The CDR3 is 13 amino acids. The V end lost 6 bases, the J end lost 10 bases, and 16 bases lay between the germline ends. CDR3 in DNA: TGTGCCAGCAGCCTCACCAGCATCGGGGAGCAGTTCTTC. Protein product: CASSLTSIGEQFF.

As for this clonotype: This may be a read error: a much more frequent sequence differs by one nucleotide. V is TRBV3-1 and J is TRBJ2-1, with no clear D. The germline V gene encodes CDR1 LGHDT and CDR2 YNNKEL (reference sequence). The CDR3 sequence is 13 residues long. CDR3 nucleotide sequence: TGTGACAGCAGCCAAGACCCCCTAGGTGAGCAGTTCTTC. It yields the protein CDSSQDPLGEQFF.

In DNA, the CDR3 is TGTGCCAGCTCAACCCTCGACCTTGAAAAACTGTTTTTT. It specifies CASSTLDLEKLFF. The chain is built from TRBV18 and TRBJ1-4, with D hard to call. Trimming shortened V by 5 bases and J by 7 bases, and 11 bases separated the two germline ends. This CDR3 is built from 13 residues. The germline gives CDR1 KGHSH, CDR2 LQKENI.

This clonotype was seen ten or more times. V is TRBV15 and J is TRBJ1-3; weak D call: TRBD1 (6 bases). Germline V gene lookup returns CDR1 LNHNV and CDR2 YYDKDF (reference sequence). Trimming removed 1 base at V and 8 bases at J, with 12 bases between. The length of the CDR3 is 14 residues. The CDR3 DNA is TGTGCCACCAGCAGAGGGGACACCGGACACACCATATATTTT. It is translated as CATSRGDTGHTIYF.

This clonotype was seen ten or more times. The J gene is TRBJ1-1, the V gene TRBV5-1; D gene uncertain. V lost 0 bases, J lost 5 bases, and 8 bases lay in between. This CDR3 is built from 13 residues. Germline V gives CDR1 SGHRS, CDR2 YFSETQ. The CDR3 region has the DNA TGCGCCAGCAGCTTGGATATTTTGACTGAAGCTTTCTTT. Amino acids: CASSLDILTEAFF.

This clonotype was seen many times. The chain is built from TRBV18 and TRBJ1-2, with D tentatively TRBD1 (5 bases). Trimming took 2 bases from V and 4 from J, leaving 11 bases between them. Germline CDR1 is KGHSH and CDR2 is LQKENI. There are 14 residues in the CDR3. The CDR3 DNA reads TGTGCCAGCTCACCAACGACAGAACCCTATGGCTACACCTTC. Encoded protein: CASSPTTEPYGYTF. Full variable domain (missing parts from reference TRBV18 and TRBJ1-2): NAGVMQNPRHLVRRRGQEARLRCSPMKGHSHVYWYRQLPEEGLKFMVYLQKENIIDESGMPKERFSAEFPKEGPSILRIQQVVRGDSAAYFCASSPTTEPYGYTFGSGTRLTVV.

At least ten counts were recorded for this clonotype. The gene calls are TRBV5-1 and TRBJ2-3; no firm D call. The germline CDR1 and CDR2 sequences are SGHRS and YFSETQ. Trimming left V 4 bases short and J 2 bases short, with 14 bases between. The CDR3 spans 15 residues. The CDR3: CASSPTGSFTDTQYF. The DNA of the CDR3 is TGCGCCAGCAGCCCCACCGGATCCTTCACAGATACGCAGTATTTT.

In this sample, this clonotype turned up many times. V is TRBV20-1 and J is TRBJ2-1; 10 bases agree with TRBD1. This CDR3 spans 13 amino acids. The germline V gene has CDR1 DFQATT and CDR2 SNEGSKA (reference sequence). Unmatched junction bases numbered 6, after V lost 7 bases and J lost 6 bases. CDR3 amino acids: CSVPGDRGNEQFF. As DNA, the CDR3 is TGCAGTGTCCCGGGGGACAGGGGCAATGAGCAGTTCTTC.

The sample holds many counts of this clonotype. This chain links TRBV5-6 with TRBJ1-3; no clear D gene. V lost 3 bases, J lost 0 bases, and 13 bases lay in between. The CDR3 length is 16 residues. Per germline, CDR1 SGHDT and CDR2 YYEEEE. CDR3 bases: TGTGCCAGCAGCTGGCCCGGAGGCAGCTCTGGAAACACCATATATTTT. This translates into CASSWPGGSSGNTIYF.

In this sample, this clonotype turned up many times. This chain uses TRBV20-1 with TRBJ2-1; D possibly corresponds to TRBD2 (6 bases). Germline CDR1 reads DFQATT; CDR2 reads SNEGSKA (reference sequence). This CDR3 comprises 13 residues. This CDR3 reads CRTGLSTMGEQFF. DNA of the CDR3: TGCAGGACGGGACTCTCGACTATGGGGGAGCAGTTCTTC.

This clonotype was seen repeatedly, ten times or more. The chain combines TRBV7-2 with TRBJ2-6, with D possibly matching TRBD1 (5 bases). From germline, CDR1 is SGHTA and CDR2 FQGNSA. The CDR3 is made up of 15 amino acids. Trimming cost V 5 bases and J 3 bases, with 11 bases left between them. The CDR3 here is CASSPRVGGANVLTF. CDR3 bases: TGTGCCAGCAGCCCCAGGGTAGGTGGGGCCAACGTCCTGACTTTC.